This entry concerns a single TCR beta chain. The target antigen is unknown. The entry originates in a study of response to subunit inactivated influenza vaccine. CDR1 is GTSNPN and CDR2 is SVGIG in the germline V gene (reference sequence). The CDR3 runs to 17 residues. V shed 1 base and J 9 bases; nucleotides not matched to a gene: 12. Findings and caveats of the study: The authors suggested that every seasonal influenza vaccination recruits few new T cells.

MiXCR, run by TCRdb on the RT-PCR reads, gives a single entry per CDR3 protein. Of around 710,000 distinct CDR3 sequences listed, approximately 15% are singletons. The TCR was taken from a man in his fifties or sixties who received an inactivated influenza vaccine. V is TRBV30 and J is TRBJ2-1, with 13 nucleotides matching TRBD2. This sample comprised PBMCs from blood, obtained around 14 days before vaccination. The CDR3: CAWSDTSGRAPSGEQFF. The CDR3 nucleotides read TGTGCCTGGAGTGATACTAGCGGGAGGGCCCCATCGGGTGAGCAGTTCTTC.